The clone carrying this T cell receptor beta chain was detected ten times or more. Its antigen is unknown. This sample is part of a study of T cell repertoires in cytomegalovirus infection. Study-level information: It was recently identified HLA-C-restricted and well-studied HLA-B-restricted CMV epitopes that the study used. Indicated by public TCR beta signatures were CMV infection and matching HLA type. Regarding the study as a whole: Summed frequency of public TCR beta families distinguished CMV carriers with the relevant HLA. The ex vivo response was dominated by HLA-C-restricted CMV-specific TCR beta clonotypes.

TCRdb reanalysed the reads using MiXCR and keeps one entry per CDR3 protein. This sample has roughly 310,000 distinct CDR3 sequences; roughly 28% occur once, and the top ten carry 15% to 25%. This receptor was identified in a human donor in good health (CMV status not recorded). Some clones in this sample may be carry-over from other donors' samples. The input for sequencing was cultured PBMCs, taken from culture after CMV antigen stimulation.

Here the CDR3 DNA reads TGTGCCAGCAGCTTATTCGCGCCGACAGAGTCTGGAAACACCATATATTTT. Translating it yields CASSLFAPTESGNTIYF. V usage is TRBV7-2 and J usage is TRBJ1-3, with a tentative D call TRBD1 (5 bases). This CDR3 has 17 residues. V lost 2 bases and J 1 base, leaving 15 bases between the germline ends. Looked up from germline, CDR1 is SGHTA and CDR2 is FQGNSA.